Listed here are 9 T cell receptor beta chains from one sample, sequenced in a study of T cells in Graves' hyperthyroidism and ophthalmopathy. Amplification of TCR beta CDR3 regions was performed using RNA transcripts as template. A first-round RT-PCR of the TCR CDR3 used the HTBI primer set. TCRdb re-called the multiplex PCR reads with MiXCR, one entry per CDR3 protein. Here the sample spans around 400,000 distinct CDR3 sequences, around 16% being singletons. The sample comprised blood. The receptors stem from a woman between 18 and 29 years old with Graves' hyperthyroidism that later progressed to Graves' ophthalmopathy.

This clonotype was seen a few times. The J gene is TRBJ2-3, the V gene TRBV6-1; tentative D call: TRBD2 (6 bases). Trimming pared 6 bases from V and 0 bases from J, leaving 16 bases between. The CDR3 extends over 16 amino acids. Germline V gene data show CDR1 as MNHNS and CDR2 as SASEGT. In DNA, the CDR3 is TGTGCCAGCAGACACTCGGGCGGGACGAGCACAGATACGCAGTATTTT. Amino acids: CASRHSGGTSTDTQYF.

The gene calls are TRBV27 and TRBJ2-5; possible D gene TRBD1, 6 bases. The CDR3 is 15 residues long. Germline loops: CDR1 MNHEY, CDR2 SMNVEV (reference sequence). V was clipped by 6 bases and J by 3 bases, with 17 bases between them. The CDR3, as DNA: TGTGCCAGCAGATCGGACCGGGACATGGAAGAGACCCAGTACTTC. Translation gives CASRSDRDMEETQYF.

This clonotype was observed at least ten times. The V call is TRBV2, the J call TRBJ1-2; the D gene is possibly TRBD1 (6 bases). CDR1 is SNHLY and CDR2 is FYNNEI in the germline V gene. V gave up 8 bases and J gave up 3 bases, with 16 bases separating them. CDR3 length: 14 residues. The CDR3: CASAFSDSDYGYTF. The DNA of the CDR3 is TGTGCCAGCGCCTTCTCGGACAGTGACTATGGCTACACCTTC. The full variable domain, rest sourced from reference TRBV2 and TRBJ1-2, is EPEVTQTPSHQVTQMGQEVILRCVPISNHLYFYWYRQILGQKVEFLVSFYNNEISEKSEIFDDQFSVERPDGSNFTLKIRSTKLEDSAMYFCASAFSDSDYGYTFGSGTRLTVV.

This chain links TRBV20-1 with TRBJ2-7; 13 nucleotides match TRBD2. Germline CDR1 reads DFQATT; CDR2 reads SNEGSKA (reference sequence). The V gene end was trimmed by 6 bases and the J gene end by 3 bases; junction bases not matched to a gene: 2. The CDR3 runs to 13 residues. The CDR3 bases are TGCAGTGCAACTAGCGGGAGGGGCTACGAGCAGTACTTC. This gives the protein CSATSGRGYEQYF.

This clonotype showed up just a few times. V and J are TRBV27 and TRBJ2-3; no firm D call. From germline, CDR1 is MNHEY and CDR2 SMNVEV (reference sequence). CDR3 length: 16 amino acids. Trimming took 2 bases from V and 0 from J, leaving 12 bases between them. The CDR3 region is CASSLRRSASTDTQYF. Written as DNA, the CDR3 is TGTGCCAGCAGTTTACGCCGAAGTGCTAGCACAGATACGCAGTATTTT.

The rearrangement uses TRBV9 and TRBJ2-7; 9 bases are a match to TRBD1. CDR3 size: 12 residues. The germline CDR1 and CDR2 sequences are SGDLS and YYNGEE. V lost 3 bases to trimming and J lost 6 bases; unmatched junction nucleotides: 1. The CDR3 coding sequence is TGTGCCAGCAGCGGACAGGGGGTCGAGCAGTACTTC. This codes for CASSGQGVEQYF.

This clonotype was recorded many times. V gene TRBV2 combines with J gene TRBJ2-4, with 9 bases matching TRBD2. The ends lost 2 bases at V and 0 bases at J; junction bases unmatched: 5. The CDR3 is made up of 17 amino acids. Per the germline V gene, CDR1 is SNHLY and CDR2 is FYNNEI. In DNA, the CDR3 is TGTGCCAGCAGTGAAAGGCTAGCGGGATTAGCCAAAAACATTCAGTACTTC. Translating gives CASSERLAGLAKNIQYF.

J is TRBJ1-3 and V is TRBV18, with D unclear. Germline CDR1 and CDR2: KGHSH and LQKENI. Trimming shortened V by 4 bases and J by 2 bases, and 9 bases separated the two germline ends. This CDR3 spans 14 amino acids. The CDR3 is CASSLGLTGNTIYF. The CDR3 DNA is TGTGCCAGCTCACTGGGATTGACTGGAAACACCATATATTTT. The full variable domain, in which reference TRBV18 and TRBJ1-3 provide the parts outside the CDR3, is NAGVMQNPRHLVRRRGQEARLRCSPMKGHSHVYWYRQLPEEGLKFMVYLQKENIIDESGMPKERFSAEFPKEGPSILRIQQVVRGDSAAYFCASSLGLTGNTIYFGEGSWLTVV.

There are a few counts of this clonotype. The rearrangement links TRBV7-2 to TRBJ2-6; 9 bases align to TRBD1. This CDR3 has 18 residues. Germline values: CDR1 SGHTA, CDR2 FQGNSA. V was pared by 1 base and J by 2 bases, with 6 bases of the junction left unmatched. Written as DNA, the CDR3 is TGTGCCAGCAGCTTAGGGCCGGGACAGGGAACTGGGGCCAACGTCCTGACTTTC. The encoded protein is CASSLGPGQGTGANVLTF.